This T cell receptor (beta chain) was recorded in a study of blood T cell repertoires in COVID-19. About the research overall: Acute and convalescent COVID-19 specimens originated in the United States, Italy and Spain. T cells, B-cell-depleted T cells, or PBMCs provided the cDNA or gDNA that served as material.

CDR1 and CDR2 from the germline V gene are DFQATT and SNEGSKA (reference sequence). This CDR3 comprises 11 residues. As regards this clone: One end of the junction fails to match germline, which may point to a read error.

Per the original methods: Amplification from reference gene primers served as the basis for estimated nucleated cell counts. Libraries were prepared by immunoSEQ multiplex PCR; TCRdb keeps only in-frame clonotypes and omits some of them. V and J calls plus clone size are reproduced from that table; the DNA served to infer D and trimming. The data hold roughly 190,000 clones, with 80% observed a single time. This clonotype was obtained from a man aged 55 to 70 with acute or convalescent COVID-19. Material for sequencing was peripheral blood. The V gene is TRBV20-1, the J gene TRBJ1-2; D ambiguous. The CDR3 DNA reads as TGCAGCGGCTTTGCGGACTACGGCTACACCTTC. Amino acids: CSGFADYGYTF.